The 17 T cell receptor beta chains reported below all come from one sample, sequenced in a study of T-cell reconstitution after alpha-beta-depleted transplantation in children. Library preparation (for TCRbeta) was performed with unique molecular identifiers. TCRdb re-analysed the PCR reads in MiXCR, keeping a single row per CDR3 protein. The sample shows fewer than 550,000 distinct CDR3 sequences, roughly 10% of them seen only once. Sequencing was performed on PBMCs from the stem cell graft donor, taken from the stem cell graft. The receptors were sampled from a human donor who donated a stem cell graft to a child with acute myeloid leukemia.

This clonotype was counted many times. The chain recombines TRBV4-3 with TRBJ2-3; D gene ambiguous. V lost 2 bases and J lost 3, with 9 bases in between. Germline-derived CDR1 and CDR2 are LGHNA and YSLEER. There are 14 residues in the CDR3. The chain's CDR3 is CASSQRVGTDTQYF. The CDR3 DNA reads TGCGCCAGCAGCCAACGGGTTGGGACAGATACGCAGTATTTT.

The chain couples TRBV20-1 to TRBJ1-5; 7 bases match TRBD1. CDR1 and CDR2 (germline): DFQATT, SNEGSKA (reference sequence). The CDR3 totals 14 residues. Losses at the gene ends were 3 bases for V and 0 bases for J; bases not matched to a gene: 2. The CDR3 bases are TGCAGTGCTAGTACAGGGGATAGCAATCAGCCCCAGCATTTT. Its protein product is CSASTGDSNQPQHF.

Only a few counts were recorded for this clonotype. J is TRBJ2-7 and V is TRBV5-6; D is perhaps TRBD1 (5 bases). The V gene's germline CDR1 is SGHDT and CDR2 YYEEEE. Trimming left V 4 bases short and J 2 bases short, with 10 bases between. This CDR3 contains 13 residues. The CDR3 is CASSHLGAYEQYV. The CDR3 coding sequence is TGTGCCAGCAGCCATCTAGGGGCCTACGAGCAGTACGTC.

This clonotype was counted only a few times. This rearrangement joins TRBV4-1 to TRBJ2-3; D gene unclear. V was trimmed by 0 bases and J by 0 bases, leaving 7 bases between them. Looked up from germline, CDR1 is MGHRA and CDR2 is YSYEKL. This CDR3 is 15 amino acids long. The CDR3 reads CASSQDVVSTDTQYF. The CDR3 bases are TGCGCCAGCAGCCAAGATGTTGTGAGCACAGATACGCAGTATTTT.

The gene calls are TRBV20-1 and TRBJ2-7; 7 bases line up with TRBD1. The ends lost 0 bases at V and 5 bases at J; junction bases unmatched: 13. The CDR3 totals 16 residues. Germline values: CDR1 DFQATT, CDR2 SNEGSKA (reference sequence). The CDR3, as DNA: TGCAGTGCTAGAGAAACCCACGCGACAACAGGGGACGAGCAGTACTTC. It yields the protein CSARETHATTGDEQYF.

The chain joins TRBV15 to TRBJ2-7; 7 bases are a match to TRBD2. V trimming: 0 bases; J trimming: 4 bases; junction bases outside the gene matches: 21. The germline V gene encodes CDR1 LNHNV and CDR2 YYDKDF (reference sequence). CDR3 size: 20 residues. The CDR3 reads CATSRDIERELSPLTYEQYF. Here the CDR3 DNA reads TGTGCCACCAGCAGAGATATAGAGCGGGAACTGTCTCCACTCACTTACGAGCAGTACTTC.

To note about this clonotype: One junction end disagrees with the germline gene, perhaps due to a read error. The chain couples TRBV29-1 to TRBJ2-4; 12 bases match TRBD1. Per germline, CDR1 SQVTM and CDR2 ANQGSEA. CDR3 length: 19 residues. CDR3 nucleotide sequence: TGCAGCGTTTCCCGAACCGGGACAGGGGGCGCAGGAGGCAAAAACAGTCAGTACTTC. Translation: CSVSRTGTGGAGGKNSQYF.

This clonotype was counted between two and nine times. The chain combines TRBV7-2 with TRBJ2-1; 14 bases match TRBD2. This CDR3 contains 17 residues. The V gene's germline CDR1 is SGHTA and CDR2 FQGNSA. Germline trimming cut 0 bases from V and 9 bases from J; bases unmatched to any gene: 7. CDR3: CASSLAVTSGGAREQFF. CDR3 DNA: TGTGCCAGCAGCTTAGCGGTGACTAGCGGGGGGGCCCGTGAGCAGTTCTTC.

This clonotype was recorded a few times. This chain uses TRBV24-1 with TRBJ2-1, with 9 bases matching TRBD1. Germline CDR1 and CDR2: KGHDR and SFDVKD. The CDR3 is 17 residues long. V shed 5 bases and J 5 bases; nucleotides not matched to a gene: 12. CDR3 sequence reads: CATSGTAGTGFNNEQFF. The CDR3 DNA follows: TGTGCCACCAGTGGGACTGCCGGGACAGGGTTTAACAATGAGCAGTTCTTC.

This clonotype was observed a few times. The chain carries TRBV19 and TRBJ2-1; the D is unclear. The germline V and J ends were trimmed by 2 bases and 9 bases, with 8 bases remaining between them. CDR3 size: 12 residues. Germline V gene sequence: CDR1 LNHDA, CDR2 SQIVND (reference sequence). The CDR3 reads CASSISNGEQFF. CDR3 DNA sequence: TGTGCCAGTAGTATAAGCAACGGTGAGCAGTTCTTC. Variable domain in full (rest from reference TRBV19 and TRBJ2-1): DGGITQSPKYLFRKEGQNVTLSCEQNLNHDAMYWYRQDPGQGLRLIYYSQIVNDFQKGDIAEGYSVSREKKESFPLTVTSAQKNPTAFYLCASSISNGEQFFGPGTRLTVL.

The genes are TRBV20-1 and TRBJ1-2; no reliable D call. The length of the CDR3 is 13 residues. V was shortened by 5 bases and J by 2 bases, with 12 bases between the two germline ends. Looked up from germline, CDR1 is DFQATT and CDR2 is SNEGSKA (reference sequence). The CDR3 loop is CSAGPPENYGYTF. CDR3 coding DNA: TGCAGTGCTGGCCCTCCAGAGAACTATGGCTACACCTTC.

This clonotype was seen at least ten times. This chain connects TRBV6-5 to TRBJ1-5, with 7 bases identical to TRBD1. In germline, CDR1 is MNHEY, CDR2 SVGAGI. V was pared by 2 bases and J by 6 bases, with 4 bases of the junction left unmatched. The CDR3 has 14 residues. The CDR3, as DNA: TGTGCCAGCAGTTACCGAGGGGGCAGTCAGCCCCAGCATTTT. It codes for CASSYRGGSQPQHF.

This clonotype has only a few counts. A read error may account for a junction end that differs from germline. The chain links TRBV7-2 to TRBJ1-5; 8 bases fit TRBD1. CDR3 length: 15 residues. From germline, CDR1 is SGHTA and CDR2 FQGNSA. The CDR3 is CASSLGTGSIQPQHF. The CDR3 nucleotides are TGTGCCAGCAGCTTAGGGACAGGGAGCATTCAGCCCCAGCATTTT. The variable domain in full, completed from reference TRBV7-2 and TRBJ1-5, reads GAGVSQSPSNKVTEKGKDVELRCDPISGHTALYWYRQSLGQGLEFLIYFQGNSAPDKSGLPSDRFSAERTGGSVSTLTIQRTQQEDSAVYLCASSLGTGSIQPQHFGDGTRLSIL.

This clonotype has more than one count but fewer than ten. This chain uses TRBV7-2 with TRBJ2-4; weak D call: TRBD2 (6 bases). This CDR3 is 16 amino acids long. Germline CDR1 is SGHTA and CDR2 is FQGNSA. Trimming cost V 5 bases and J 6 bases, with 20 bases left between them. The CDR3 protein is CASSPRRGAGRNIQYF. The CDR3 nucleotides are TGTGCCAGCAGCCCCCGGAGGGGCGCGGGGAGAAACATTCAGTACTTC.

This clonotype was picked up a small number of times. This may stem from a read error, because a much larger clone lies one nucleotide away. This chain connects TRBV15 to TRBJ2-6, with TRBD1 identical over 9 bases. Looked up from germline, CDR1 is LNHNV and CDR2 is YYDKDF (reference sequence). The CDR3 is 17 residues long. The CDR3 is CATSRETGGSGANGLTF. The CDR3 DNA follows: TGTGCCACCAGCAGAGAAACAGGGGGCTCTGGGGCCAACGGCCTGACTTTC.

At least ten counts were recorded for this clonotype. The V call is TRBV9, the J call TRBJ1-3; TRBD1 agrees at 7 bases. The CDR3 contains 15 residues. Trimming removed 3 bases from V and 2 bases from J; junction bases left unmatched: 5. CDR1 is SGDLS and CDR2 is YYNGEE in the germline V gene. CDR3 in amino acids: CASSASTGTGNTIYF. In DNA form, the CDR3 reads TGTGCCAGCAGCGCCTCGACAGGGACTGGAAACACCATATATTTT.

This chain connects TRBV3-1 to TRBJ2-1, with TRBD1 matching over 9 bases. V gave up 7 bases and J gave up 1 base; unmatched junction bases: 5. Germline V gene data show CDR1 as LGHDT and CDR2 as YNNKEL (reference sequence). The CDR3 is 15 amino acids. The CDR3 sequence is CASTEGQGSYNEQFF. CDR3 bases: TGTGCCAGCACCGAAGGACAGGGGTCCTACAATGAGCAGTTCTTC.